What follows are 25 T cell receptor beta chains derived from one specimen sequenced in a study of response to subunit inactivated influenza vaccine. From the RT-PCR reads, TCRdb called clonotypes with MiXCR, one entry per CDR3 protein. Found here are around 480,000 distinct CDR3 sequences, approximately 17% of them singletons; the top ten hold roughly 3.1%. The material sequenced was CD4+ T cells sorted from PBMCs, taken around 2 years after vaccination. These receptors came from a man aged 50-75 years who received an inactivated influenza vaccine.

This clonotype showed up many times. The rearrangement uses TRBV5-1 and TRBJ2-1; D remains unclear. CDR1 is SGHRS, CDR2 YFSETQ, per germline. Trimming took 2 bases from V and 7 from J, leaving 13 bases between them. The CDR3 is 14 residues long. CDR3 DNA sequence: TGCGCCAGCAGCTTACAACCCGGTGAGAATGAGCAGTTCTTC. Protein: CASSLQPGENEQFF.

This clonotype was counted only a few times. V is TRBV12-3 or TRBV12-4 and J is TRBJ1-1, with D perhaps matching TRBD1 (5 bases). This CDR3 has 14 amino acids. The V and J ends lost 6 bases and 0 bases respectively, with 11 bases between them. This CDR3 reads CASRLDTLNTEAFF. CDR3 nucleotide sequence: TGTGCCAGCAGACTGGACACCCTGAACACTGAAGCTTTCTTT.

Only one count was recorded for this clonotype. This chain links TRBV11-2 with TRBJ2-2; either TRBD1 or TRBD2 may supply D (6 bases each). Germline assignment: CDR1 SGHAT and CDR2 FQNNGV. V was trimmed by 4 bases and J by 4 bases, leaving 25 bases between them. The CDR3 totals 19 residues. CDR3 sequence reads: CASSSTQTTVGGSTGELFF. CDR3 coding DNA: TGTGCCAGCAGCTCGACTCAGACAACCGTAGGGGGGTCCACCGGGGAGCTGTTTTTT.

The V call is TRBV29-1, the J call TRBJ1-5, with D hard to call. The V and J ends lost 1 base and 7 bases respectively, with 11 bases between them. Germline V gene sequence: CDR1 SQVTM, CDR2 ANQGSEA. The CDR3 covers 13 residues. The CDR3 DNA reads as TGCAGCGTTGAAGGGAGGGCGGGCCAGCCCCAGCATTTT. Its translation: CSVEGRAGQPQHF. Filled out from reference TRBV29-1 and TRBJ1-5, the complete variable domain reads SAVISQKPSRDICQRGTSLTIQCQVDSQVTMMFWYRQQPGQSLTLIATANQGSEATYESGFVIDKFPISRPNLTFSTLTVSNMSPEDSSIYLCSVEGRAGQPQHFGDGTRLSIL.

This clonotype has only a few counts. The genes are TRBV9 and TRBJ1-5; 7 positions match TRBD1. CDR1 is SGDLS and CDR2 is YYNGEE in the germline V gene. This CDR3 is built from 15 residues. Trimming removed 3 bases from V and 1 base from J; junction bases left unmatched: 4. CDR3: CASSAGQASNQPQHF. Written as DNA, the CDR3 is TGTGCCAGCAGCGCCGGACAGGCGAGCAATCAGCCCCAGCATTTT.

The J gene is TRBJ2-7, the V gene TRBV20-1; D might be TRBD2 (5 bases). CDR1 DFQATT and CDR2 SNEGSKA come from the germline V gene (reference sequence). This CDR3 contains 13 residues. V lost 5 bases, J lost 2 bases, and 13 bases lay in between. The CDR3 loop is CSARPSKTYEQYF. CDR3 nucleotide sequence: TGCAGTGCTCGACCTAGCAAGACCTACGAGCAGTACTTC.

CDR3 sequence reads: CASSYTSGSDTQYF. DNA of the CDR3: TGTGCCAGCAGTTATACTAGCGGGAGTGATACGCAGTATTTT. The chain is built from TRBV11-1 and TRBJ2-3, with TRBD2 identical over 11 bases. The V gene end was trimmed by 6 bases and the J gene end by 6 bases; junction bases not matched to a gene: 5. The CDR3 has 14 amino acids. The germline V gene has CDR1 SGHAT and CDR2 FQDESV (reference sequence).

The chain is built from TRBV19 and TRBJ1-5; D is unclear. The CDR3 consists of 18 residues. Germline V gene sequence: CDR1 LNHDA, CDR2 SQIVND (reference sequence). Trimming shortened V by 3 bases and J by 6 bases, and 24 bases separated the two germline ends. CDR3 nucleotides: TGTGCCAGTAGTATGAGCAGCCCAAATTCACTTCGTCGTCAGCCCCAGCATTTT. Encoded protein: CASSMSSPNSLRRQPQHF.

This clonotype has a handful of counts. CDR3 protein: CASSSRTENTGELFF. CDR3 nucleotide sequence: TGTGCCAGCAGCTCGAGGACAGAGAACACCGGGGAGCTGTTTTTT. The chain uses TRBV11-3 and TRBJ2-2, with a tentative D call TRBD1 (6 bases). V was pared by 4 bases and J by 1 base, with 10 bases between. Germline loops: CDR1 SGHNT, CDR2 YENEEA. The CDR3 runs 15 residues.

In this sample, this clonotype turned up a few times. CDR3 in amino acids: CSARSTNNQPQHF. In DNA form, the CDR3 reads TGCAGTGCTAGAAGCACCAACAATCAGCCCCAGCATTTT. This rearrangement joins TRBV20-1 to TRBJ1-5; D uncertain. Germline CDR1 is DFQATT and CDR2 is SNEGSKA (reference sequence). This CDR3 is 13 amino acids long. Trimming left V 2 bases short and J 3 bases short, with 8 bases between.

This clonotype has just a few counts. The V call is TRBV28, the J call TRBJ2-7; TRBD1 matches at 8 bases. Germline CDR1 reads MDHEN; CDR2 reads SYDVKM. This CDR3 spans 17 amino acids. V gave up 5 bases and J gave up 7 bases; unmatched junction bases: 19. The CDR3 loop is CASSLRIPGTGVLEQYF. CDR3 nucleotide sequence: TGTGCCAGCAGTCTACGCATACCCGGGACAGGCGTCTTAGAGCAGTACTTC.

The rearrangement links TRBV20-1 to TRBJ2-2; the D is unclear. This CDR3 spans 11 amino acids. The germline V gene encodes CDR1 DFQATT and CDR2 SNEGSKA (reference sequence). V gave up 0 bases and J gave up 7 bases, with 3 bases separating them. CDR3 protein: CSARELGELFF. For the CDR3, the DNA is TGCAGTGCTAGAGAACTCGGGGAGCTGTTTTTT.

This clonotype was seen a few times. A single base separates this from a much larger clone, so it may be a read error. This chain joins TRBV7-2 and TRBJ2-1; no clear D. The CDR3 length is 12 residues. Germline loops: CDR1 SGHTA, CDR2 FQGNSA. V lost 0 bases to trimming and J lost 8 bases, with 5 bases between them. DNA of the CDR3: TGTGCCAGCAGCTTAGCTAGGCATGAGCAGTTCTTC. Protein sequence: CASSLARHEQFF.

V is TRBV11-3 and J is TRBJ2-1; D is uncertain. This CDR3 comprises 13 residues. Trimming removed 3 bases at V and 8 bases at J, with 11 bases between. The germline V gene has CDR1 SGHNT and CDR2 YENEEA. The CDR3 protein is CASSFEGQDEQFF. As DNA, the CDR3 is TGTGCCAGCAGCTTCGAAGGGCAGGATGAGCAGTTCTTC.

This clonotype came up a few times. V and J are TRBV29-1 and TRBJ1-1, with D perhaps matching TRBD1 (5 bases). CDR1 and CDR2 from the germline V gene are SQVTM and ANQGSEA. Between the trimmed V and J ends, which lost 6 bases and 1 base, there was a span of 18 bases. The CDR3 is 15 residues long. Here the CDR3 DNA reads TGCAGCGTCACTAACCTGGGCGGGGGGAACACTGAAGCTTTCTTT. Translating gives CSVTNLGGGNTEAFF.

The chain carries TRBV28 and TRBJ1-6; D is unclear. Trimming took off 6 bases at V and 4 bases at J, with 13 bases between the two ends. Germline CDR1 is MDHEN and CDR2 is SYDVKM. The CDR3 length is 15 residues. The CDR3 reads CASRPGGEYNSPLHF. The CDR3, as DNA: TGTGCCAGCAGGCCAGGCGGGGAATATAATTCACCCCTCCACTTT.

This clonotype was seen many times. CDR3 loop: CASSWGSQETQYF. For the CDR3, the DNA is TGTGCCAGCAGTTGGGGATCTCAAGAGACCCAGTACTTC. The V gene is TRBV12-3 or TRBV12-4, the J gene TRBJ2-5, with D unclear. V dropped 4 bases and J dropped 2 bases, with 8 bases sitting between them. This CDR3 region has 13 residues.

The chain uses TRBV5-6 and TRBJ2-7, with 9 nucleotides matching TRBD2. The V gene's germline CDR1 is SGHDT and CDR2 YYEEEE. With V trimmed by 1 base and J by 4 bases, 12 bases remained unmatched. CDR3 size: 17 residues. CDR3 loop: CASSLWLSGSVAYEQYF. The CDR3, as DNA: TGTGCCAGCAGCTTGTGGCTTAGCGGGAGTGTAGCGTACGAGCAGTACTTC.

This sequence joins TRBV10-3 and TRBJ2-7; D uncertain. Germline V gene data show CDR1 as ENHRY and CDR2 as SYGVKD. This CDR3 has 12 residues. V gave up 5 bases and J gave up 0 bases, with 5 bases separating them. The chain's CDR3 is CAISISSYEQYF. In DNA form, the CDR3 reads TGTGCCATCAGTATAAGCTCCTACGAGCAGTACTTC.

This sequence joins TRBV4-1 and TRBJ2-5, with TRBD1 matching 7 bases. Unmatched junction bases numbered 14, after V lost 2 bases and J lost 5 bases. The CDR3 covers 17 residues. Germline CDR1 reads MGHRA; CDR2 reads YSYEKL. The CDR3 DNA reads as TGCGCCAGCAGCCAATGGGGAGAGGGGGCAATCGGGGAGACCCAGTACTTC. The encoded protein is CASSQWGEGAIGETQYF.

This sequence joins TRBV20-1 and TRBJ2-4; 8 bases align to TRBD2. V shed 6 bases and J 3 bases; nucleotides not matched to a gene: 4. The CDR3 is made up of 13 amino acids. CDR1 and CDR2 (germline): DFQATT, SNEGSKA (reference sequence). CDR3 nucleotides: TGCAGTGCGGCGGGGACTAGCAAAAACATTCAGTACTTC. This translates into CSAAGTSKNIQYF.

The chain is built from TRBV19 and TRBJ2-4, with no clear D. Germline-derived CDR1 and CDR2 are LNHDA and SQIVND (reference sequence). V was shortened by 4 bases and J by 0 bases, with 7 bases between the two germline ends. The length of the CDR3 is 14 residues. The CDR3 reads CASSRTRAKNIQYF. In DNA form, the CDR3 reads TGTGCCAGTAGTAGGACGAGAGCCAAAAACATTCAGTACTTC.

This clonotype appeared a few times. The CDR3 here is CASSPGGRGHGYTF. The CDR3 DNA reads TGTGCCAGCAGCCCAGGGGGCAGGGGGCATGGCTACACCTTC. The rearrangement uses TRBV4-2 and TRBJ1-2; 8 bases agree with TRBD1. This CDR3 has 14 residues. Per germline, CDR1 LGHNA and CDR2 YNFKEQ. V was pared by 4 bases and J by 6 bases, with 7 bases of the junction left unmatched.

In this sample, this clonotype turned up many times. The CDR3 nucleotides read TGCGCCAGCAGCTTGGTCTCAGGGGGCCATGACTATGGCTACACCTTC. Amino acids: CASSLVSGGHDYGYTF. This chain joins TRBV5-1 and TRBJ1-2, with 8 bases matching TRBD1. After removal of 0 bases from V and 3 bases from J, the junction contained 7 bases not matched to a gene. The germline CDR1 and CDR2 sequences are SGHRS and YFSETQ. The length of the CDR3 is 16 residues. The variable domain in full, completed from reference TRBV5-1 and TRBJ1-2, reads KAGVTQTPRYLIKTRGQQVTLSCSPISGHRSVSWYQQTPGQGLQFLFEYFSETQRNKGNFPGRFSGRQFSNSRSEMNVSTLELGDSALYLCASSLVSGGHDYGYTFGSGTRLTVV.

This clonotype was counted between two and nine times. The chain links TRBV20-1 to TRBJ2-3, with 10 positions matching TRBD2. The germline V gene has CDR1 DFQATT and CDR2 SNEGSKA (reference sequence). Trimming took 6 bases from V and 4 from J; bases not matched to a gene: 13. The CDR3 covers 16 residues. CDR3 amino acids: CSATGRASGRPDTQYF. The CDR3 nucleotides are TGCAGTGCCACCGGAAGGGCTAGCGGGAGACCAGATACGCAGTATTTT.